This TCR beta chain emerged from a study of T cell responses to AZD1222 COVID-19 vaccine. Study observations and caveats: Females made up more of the donors, who were largely white British, and clonal diversity may have come out too low.

Of note for this clone: No antigen is known for it.

TCRdb keeps only in-frame clones here, not all; method: immunoSEQ multiplex PCR. This sample has 150,000 to 200,000 clones, with over 85% found just once. Trimming shortened V by 6 bases and J by 0 bases, and 3 bases separated the two germline ends. This CDR3 spans 11 amino acids. CDR1 and CDR2 (germline): DFQATT, SNEGSKA (reference sequence). The gene calls are TRBV20-1 and TRBJ2-1; D gene uncertain. This sample comprised peripheral blood, obtained on day 0 of AZD1222 vaccination. The clonotype was recovered from an adult in good health. The CDR3 DNA is TGCAGTGCGAACTCCTACAATGAGCAGTTCTTC. It yields the protein CSANSYNEQFF.